The 32 T cell receptor beta chains below come from one sample, sequenced in a study of cytomegalovirus exposure and HLA in healthy donors. The PCR made use of 60 Vbeta and 13 Jbeta primers. Measured with immunoSEQ multiplex PCR; TCRdb has only the in-frame clones, and not every one. The sample has more than 150,000 clones; 80% to 90% are singletons. The specimen sequenced was PBMCs. These receptors were obtained from a man younger than 35 in good health and CMV-seropositive.

This clone was counted a few times. This chain connects TRBV5-4 to TRBJ2-7; weak D call: TRBD1 (5 bases). Trimming took off 4 bases at V and 3 bases at J, with 11 bases between the two ends. CDR3 size: 13 residues. CDR1 and CDR2 (germline): SGHNT, YYREEE (reference sequence). CDR3: CASSPRDFYEQYF. The DNA of the CDR3 is TGTGCCAGCAGCCCCAGGGATTTCTACGAGCAGTACTTC.

The chain recombines TRBV18 with TRBJ2-7; perhaps TRBD2 as D (6 bases). The germline V gene encodes CDR1 KGHSH and CDR2 LQKENI. Trimming left V 5 bases short and J 4 bases short, with 15 bases between. CDR3 length: 14 residues. This CDR3 reads CASSRRDGPYEQYF. In nucleotides, the CDR3 is TGTGCCAGCTCAAGGCGGGACGGTCCGTACGAGCAGTACTTC.

This clone was seen a handful of times. The chain recombines TRBV10-3 with TRBJ1-1; tentative D call: TRBD1 (6 bases). Germline CDR1 ENHRY, CDR2 SYGVKD. V gave up 7 bases and J gave up 1 base, with 10 bases separating them. The CDR3 extends over 13 amino acids. The CDR3 nucleotides read TGTGCCATCACCGGACAGACGAACACTGAAGCTTTCTTT. Its translation: CAITGQTNTEAFF.

The chain is built from TRBV7-9 and TRBJ1-6, with D hard to call. Looked up from germline, CDR1 is SEHNR and CDR2 is FQNEAQ (reference sequence). Trimming cost V 4 bases and J 6 bases, with 13 bases left between them. This CDR3 contains 15 residues. The CDR3 protein is CASSSSLVFNSPLHF. DNA of the CDR3: TGTGCCAGCAGCTCCAGTTTGGTCTTTAATTCACCCCTCCACTTT.

The rearrangement links TRBV7-6 to TRBJ2-1, with TRBD2 identical over 10 bases. The germline V gene has CDR1 SGHVS and CDR2 FNYEAQ. This CDR3 has 16 residues. Trimming removed 3 bases from V and 7 bases from J; junction bases left unmatched: 9. Here the CDR3 reads CASSFRPSGGRNEQFF. The CDR3 nucleotides read TGTGCCAGCAGCTTCAGGCCTAGCGGGGGCAGGAATGAGCAGTTCTTC. Based on the CDR3 plus reference TRBV7-6 and TRBJ2-1, the full variable domain is GAGVSQSPRYKVTKRGQDVALRCDPISGHVSLYWYRQALGQGPEFLTYFNYEAQQDKSGLPNDRFSAERPEGSISTLTIQRTEQRDSAMYRCASSFRPSGGRNEQFFGPGTRLTVL.

J is TRBJ1-1 and V is TRBV27, with 8 bases aligning to TRBD1. The V gene end was trimmed by 5 bases and the J gene end by 6 bases; junction bases not matched to a gene: 14. CDR3 length equals 16 residues. Looked up from germline, CDR1 is MNHEY and CDR2 is SMNVEV (reference sequence). CDR3 sequence: CASSPHQPTGAAEAFF. In DNA, the CDR3 is TGTGCCAGCAGTCCCCACCAACCGACAGGGGCCGCTGAAGCTTTCTTT.

The chain has TRBV27 and TRBJ1-4; tentative D call: TRBD1 (5 bases). Trimming removed 3 bases at V and 4 bases at J, with 12 bases between. The CDR3 contains 15 residues. CDR1 is MNHEY and CDR2 is SMNVEV in the germline V gene (reference sequence). CDR3 loop: CASSFGGAHNEKLFF. DNA for the CDR3: TGTGCCAGCAGTTTCGGCGGGGCCCATAATGAAAAACTGTTTTTT.

J is TRBJ1-2 and V is TRBV13; 8 nucleotides match TRBD1. The CDR3 totals 12 residues. Losses at the gene ends were 2 bases for V and 8 bases for J; bases not matched to a gene: 1. The germline V gene has CDR1 PRHDT and CDR2 FYEKMQ (reference sequence). CDR3 in amino acids: CASSLRQGGYTF. The CDR3, as DNA: TGTGCCAGCAGCTTAAGACAGGGGGGCTACACCTTC.

This chain joins TRBV9 and TRBJ2-7; TRBD2 might be the D (7 bases). Trimming took off 0 bases at V and 1 base at J, with 17 bases between the two ends. In germline, CDR1 is SGDLS, CDR2 YYNGEE. CDR3 length: 17 residues. CDR3 DNA sequence: TGTGCCAGCAGCGTAGATGCAGGGGCCGGGGGGTCCTACGAGCAGTACTTC. Amino acid sequence: CASSVDAGAGGSYEQYF.

The chain links TRBV7-2 to TRBJ2-3; 7 bases are a match to TRBD2. The CDR3 covers 14 residues. The germline CDR1 and CDR2 sequences are SGHTA and FQGNSA. V trimming: 3 bases; J trimming: 5 bases; junction bases outside the gene matches: 5. The CDR3 here is CASSLRGSIDTQYF. The CDR3 DNA is TGTGCCAGCAGCTTGCGGGGGTCGATAGATACGCAGTATTTT.

In this sample, this clone turned up a few times. The chain combines TRBV4-3 with TRBJ1-2; a weak D match, TRBD1 (5 bases). The CDR3 runs to 15 residues. Trimming shortened V by 0 bases and J by 4 bases, and 12 bases separated the two germline ends. Per germline, CDR1 LGHNA and CDR2 YSLEER. The CDR3 loop is CASSQDPQGPYGYTF. The CDR3 DNA reads TGCGCCAGCAGCCAAGATCCGCAGGGCCCCTATGGCTACACCTTC.

The genes are TRBV5-4 and TRBJ2-1; D gene unclear. This CDR3 region has 13 residues. Germline CDR1 reads SGHNT; CDR2 reads YYREEE (reference sequence). Trimming took off 4 bases at V and 8 bases at J, with 13 bases between the two ends. DNA of the CDR3: TGTGCCAGCAGCCGCGAAGCCAACGATGAGCAGTTCTTC. Protein product: CASSREANDEQFF.

The V and J genes are TRBV5-4 and TRBJ2-6; D call uncertain. Trimming took 4 bases from V and 2 from J, leaving 13 bases between them. The germline V gene encodes CDR1 SGHNT and CDR2 YYREEE (reference sequence). The CDR3 sequence is 16 residues long. DNA of the CDR3: TGTGCCAGCAGCGATGTTTTTAGAACTGGGGCCAACGTCCTGACTTTC. Its protein is CASSDVFRTGANVLTF.

The rearrangement joins TRBV19 to TRBJ2-3; maybe TRBD2 (7 bases). The CDR3 runs 16 residues. V was shortened by 2 bases and J by 1 base, with 13 bases between the two germline ends. The germline CDR1 and CDR2 sequences are LNHDA and SQIVND (reference sequence). The CDR3 reads CASSIMAGAGTDTQYF. CDR3 in DNA: TGTGCCAGTAGTATAATGGCGGGGGCCGGCACAGATACGCAGTATTTT.

This sequence joins TRBV6-5 and TRBJ2-1; 9 bases fit TRBD2. CDR1 is MNHEY, CDR2 SVGAGI, per germline. J lost 4 bases, V lost 7 bases, and 8 bases had no gene match. There are 15 residues in the CDR3. In DNA form, the CDR3 reads TGTGCCAGCACCCGTAGCGGGGGAGATTACAATGAGCAGTTCTTC. It is translated as CASTRSGGDYNEQFF.

The rearrangement joins TRBV5-1 to TRBJ2-5, with 8 bases lining up with TRBD2. Germline trimming cut 0 bases from V and 5 bases from J; bases unmatched to any gene: 3. The CDR3 is made up of 14 amino acids. CDR1 and CDR2 from the germline V gene are SGHRS and YFSETQ. The CDR3 loop reads CASSLDSGEETQYF. CDR3 nucleotides: TGCGCCAGCAGCTTGGATAGCGGGGAGGAGACCCAGTACTTC.

V gene TRBV30 combines with J gene TRBJ1-1, with 9 bases identical to TRBD1. This CDR3 comprises 14 residues. J was trimmed by 4 bases and V by 5 bases; bases with no gene match: 8. The germline gives CDR1 GTSNPN, CDR2 SVGIG (reference sequence). The CDR3 DNA is TGTGCCTGGGAGGGGACAGGGCTGGGCACTGAAGCTTTCTTT. Its protein product is CAWEGTGLGTEAFF. Drawing the rest from reference TRBV30 and TRBJ1-1, the complete variable domain is SQTIHQWPATLVQPVGSPLSLECTVEGTSNPNLYWYRQAAGRGLQLLFYSVGIGQISSEVPQNLSASRPQDRQFILSSKKLLLSDSGFYLCAWEGTGLGTEAFFGQGTRLTVV.

This clone was detected only once. The rearrangement links TRBV4-2 to TRBJ1-6; 7 nucleotides agree with TRBD1. Germline CDR1 is LGHNA and CDR2 is YNFKEQ. This CDR3 region has 17 residues. Losses at the gene ends were 1 base for V and 6 bases for J; bases not matched to a gene: 9. The CDR3 region has the DNA TGTGCCAGCAGCCAAGCTTTATCTAGACAGGGTAATTCACCCCTCCACTTT. This encodes CASSQALSRQGNSPLHF.

The chain combines TRBV5-1 with TRBJ2-2, with TRBD2 matching 14 bases. Germline loops: CDR1 SGHRS, CDR2 YFSETQ. The trim removed 4 bases at V and 0 bases at J, leaving 8 bases unmatched. The length of the CDR3 is 19 residues. CDR3 in DNA: TGCGCCAGCAGCAGGACAGGGACTAGCGGGGGCACGAACACCGGGGAGCTGTTTTTT. Residues: CASSRTGTSGGTNTGELFF. The variable domain in full, completed from reference TRBV5-1 and TRBJ2-2, reads KAGVTQTPRYLIKTRGQQVTLSCSPISGHRSVSWYQQTPGQGLQFLFEYFSETQRNKGNFPGRFSGRQFSNSRSEMNVSTLELGDSALYLCASSRTGTSGGTNTGELFFGEGSRLTVL.

This sequence joins TRBV18 and TRBJ2-1; possibly TRBD1 for D (5 bases). This CDR3 comprises 17 residues. Per germline, CDR1 KGHSH and CDR2 LQKENI. V lost 4 bases and J 4 bases, leaving 20 bases between the germline ends. CDR3 residues: CASSQRLQGLSYNEQFF. CDR3 coding DNA: TGTGCCAGCTCACAAAGACTTCAGGGTCTATCTTACAATGAGCAGTTCTTC.

J is TRBJ2-1 and V is TRBV5-1, with D unresolved. The germline CDR1 and CDR2 sequences are SGHRS and YFSETQ. The CDR3 contains 12 residues. V lost 0 bases and J 8 bases, leaving 6 bases between the germline ends. The CDR3 sequence: CASSLDLDEQFF. The CDR3 bases are TGCGCCAGCAGCTTGGACTTGGATGAGCAGTTCTTC.

The chain recombines TRBV7-2 with TRBJ2-2, with 9 nucleotides matching TRBD2. The CDR3 consists of 15 residues. Per the germline V gene, CDR1 is SGHTA and CDR2 is FQGNSA. The ends lost 1 base at V and 5 bases at J; junction bases unmatched: 2. CDR3 loop: CASSLETSGTGELFF. CDR3 DNA sequence: TGTGCCAGCAGCTTAGAAACTAGCGGGACCGGGGAGCTGTTTTTT.

This clone has just one count. This chain joins TRBV27 and TRBJ2-5; 12 nucleotides align to TRBD2. This CDR3 is built from 19 residues. Trimming took 6 bases from V and 1 from J; bases not matched to a gene: 15. Per germline, CDR1 MNHEY and CDR2 SMNVEV (reference sequence). Here the CDR3 DNA reads TGTGCCAGCAGCCCCCGGGGGTGGGCTAGCGGGGGGGGCCAAGAGACCCAGTACTTC. It yields the protein CASSPRGWASGGGQETQYF.

The chain has TRBV6-5 and TRBJ1-2; TRBD1 aligns across 9 bases. This CDR3 has 14 residues. Germline lookup yields CDR1 MNHEY and CDR2 SVGAGI. V was pared by 6 bases and J by 5 bases, with 7 bases of the junction left unmatched. CDR3 sequence reads: CASRATGGVYGYTF. The CDR3 nucleotides are TGTGCCAGCAGAGCCACAGGGGGCGTGTATGGCTACACCTTC.

The gene calls are TRBV5-4 and TRBJ1-4; maybe TRBD1 (6 bases). The CDR3 totals 15 residues. The V end was cut by 5 bases, the J end by 0 bases, with 11 bases between. The germline V gene has CDR1 SGHNT and CDR2 YYREEE (reference sequence). This CDR3 is CASSSRDTTNEKLFF. The DNA of the CDR3 is TGTGCCAGCAGTTCCCGGGACACAACTAATGAAAAACTGTTTTTT. Full variable domain (outside the CDR3, taken from reference TRBV5-4 and TRBJ1-4): ETGVTQSPTHLIKTRGQQVTLRCSSQSGHNTVSWYQQALGQGPQFIFQYYREEENGRGNFPPRFSGLQFPNYSSELNVNALELDDSALYLCASSSRDTTNEKLFFGSGTQLSVL.

V is TRBV27 and J is TRBJ1-2, with D unclear. V lost 2 bases and J 8 bases, leaving 9 bases between the germline ends. CDR3 size: 12 residues. The germline CDR1 and CDR2 sequences are MNHEY and SMNVEV (reference sequence). Here the CDR3 DNA reads TGTGCCAGCAGTTTAGGCGGGCGAGGCTACACCTTC. Translating gives CASSLGGRGYTF.

The table lists this clone with a count of one. V usage is TRBV19 and J usage is TRBJ1-2; tentative D call: TRBD1 (5 bases). Trimming cost V 3 bases and J 5 bases, with 13 bases left between them. This CDR3 is built from 14 residues. Looked up from germline, CDR1 is LNHDA and CDR2 is SQIVND (reference sequence). The DNA for the CDR3 is TGTGCCAGTAGTATTGGAGGGGATTGGTATGGCTACACCTTC. It is translated as CASSIGGDWYGYTF.

The chain employs TRBV5-6 and TRBJ2-7; 10 nucleotides align to TRBD2. The junction had 15 bases not matched to a gene; V was cut back by 4 bases and J by 2 bases. The germline gives CDR1 SGHDT, CDR2 YYEEEE. This CDR3 spans 18 amino acids. CDR3 DNA: TGTGCCAGCAGCGCCCGAGGGGCGACTAGCGGGCCGACCTACGAGCAGTACTTC. Amino acid sequence: CASSARGATSGPTYEQYF.

The chain combines TRBV9 with TRBJ2-1, with TRBD2 matching 12 bases. CDR3 length equals 17 residues. CDR1 is SGDLS, CDR2 YYNGEE, per germline. J was trimmed by 6 bases and V by 0 bases; bases with no gene match: 7. The CDR3 nucleotides are TGTGCCAGCAGCGTAGATCCTAGCGGGGGGGTAGTCAATGAGCAGTTCTTC. Protein sequence: CASSVDPSGGVVNEQFF.

This clone was seen just once. This sequence joins TRBV6-5 and TRBJ2-5; TRBD1 matches 7 bases. CDR1 and CDR2 from the germline V gene are MNHEY and SVGAGI. CDR3 size: 15 residues. Trimming cost V 5 bases and J 4 bases; bases outside gene matches: 10. CDR3 in amino acids: CASSPRQGWGETQYF. Written as DNA, the CDR3 is TGTGCCAGCAGTCCGAGACAGGGCTGGGGAGAGACCCAGTACTTC.

The CDR3 spells CASSRTVNYEQYF. The CDR3 nucleotides are TGTGCCAGCAGTCGGACAGTCAACTACGAGCAGTACTTC. The V call is TRBV9, the J call TRBJ2-7; weak D call: TRBD1 (6 bases). V shed 5 bases and J shed 3 bases, with 12 bases lying between them. The CDR3 is 13 residues long. CDR1 and CDR2 (germline): SGDLS, YYNGEE. Drawing the rest from reference TRBV9 and TRBJ2-7, the complete variable domain is DSGVTQTPKHLITATGQRVTLRCSPRSGDLSVYWYQQSLDQGLQFLIQYYNGEERAKGNILERFSAQQFPDLHSELNLSSLELGDSALYFCASSRTVNYEQYFGPGTRLTVT.

This sequence joins TRBV2 and TRBJ1-2, with 9 bases identical to TRBD1. J gave up 8 bases and V 8 bases, and 18 bases lay outside the gene matches. Germline loops: CDR1 SNHLY, CDR2 FYNNEI. This CDR3 spans 16 amino acids. CDR3 nucleotide sequence: TGTGCCAGCGCGGGGAGACAGGGGGGAATTGGGCAGGGCTACACCTTC. Translation: CASAGRQGGIGQGYTF.